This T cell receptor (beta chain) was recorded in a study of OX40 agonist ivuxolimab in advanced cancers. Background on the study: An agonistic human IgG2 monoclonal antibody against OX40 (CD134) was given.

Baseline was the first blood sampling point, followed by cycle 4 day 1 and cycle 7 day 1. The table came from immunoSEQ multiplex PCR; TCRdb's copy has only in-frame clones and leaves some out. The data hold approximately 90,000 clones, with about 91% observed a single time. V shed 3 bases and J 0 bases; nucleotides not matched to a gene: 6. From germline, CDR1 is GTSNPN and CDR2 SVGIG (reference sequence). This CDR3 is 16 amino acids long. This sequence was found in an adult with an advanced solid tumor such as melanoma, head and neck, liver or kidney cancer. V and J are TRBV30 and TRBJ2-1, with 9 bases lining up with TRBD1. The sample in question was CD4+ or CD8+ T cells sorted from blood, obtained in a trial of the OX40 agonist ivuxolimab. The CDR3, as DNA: TGTGCCTGGAGCTGGGGGACAGGGAGCTCCTACAATGAGCAGTTCTTC. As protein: CAWSWGTGSSYNEQFF. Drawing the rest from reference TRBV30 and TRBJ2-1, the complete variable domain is SQTIHQWPATLVQPVGSPLSLECTVEGTSNPNLYWYRQAAGRGLQLLFYSVGIGQISSEVPQNLSASRPQDRQFILSSKKLLLSDSGFYLCAWSWGTGSSYNEQFFGPGTRLTVL.